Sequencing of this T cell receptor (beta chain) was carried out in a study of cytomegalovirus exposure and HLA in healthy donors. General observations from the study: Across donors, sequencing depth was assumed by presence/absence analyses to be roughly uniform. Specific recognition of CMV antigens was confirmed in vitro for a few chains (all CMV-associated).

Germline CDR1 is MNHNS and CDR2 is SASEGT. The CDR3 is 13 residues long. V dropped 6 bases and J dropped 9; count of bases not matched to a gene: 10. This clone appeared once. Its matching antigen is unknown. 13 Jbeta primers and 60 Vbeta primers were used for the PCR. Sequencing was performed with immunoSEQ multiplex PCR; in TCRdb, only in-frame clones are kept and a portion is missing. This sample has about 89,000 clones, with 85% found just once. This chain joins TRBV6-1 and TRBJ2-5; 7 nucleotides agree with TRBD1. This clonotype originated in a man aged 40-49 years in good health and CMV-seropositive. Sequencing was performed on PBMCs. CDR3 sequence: CASRGQVGTAQYF. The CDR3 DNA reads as TGTGCCAGCAGAGGACAGGTTGGGACGGCCCAGTACTTC.